A selection of T cell receptor beta chains follows, all from one sample in a study of T cell responses to AZD1222 COVID-19 vaccine. The repertoire was sequenced with immunoSEQ multiplex PCR; TCRdb's copy has only in-frame clones and lacks some. The sample has 85,000 to 130,000 clones, 86% seen once. Here the sequenced sample was peripheral blood, taken 28 days after the second dose of the MenACWY control vaccine. All receptors come from an adult who received the MenACWY meningococcal vaccine as a control. The CDR3 runs from the conserved cysteine through the conserved F or W. D genes are given only for firm matches. Clone size is shown for a subset of rows, as once, few, many or a class of expanded clone.

d_call clone_size j_call v_call cdr3_nt cdr3_aa
TRBD1 - TRBJ2-1 TRBV11-1 TGTGCCAGCAGTCGTCGTCAGACAGGGGAAGTCTATGAGCAGTTCTTC CASSRRQTGEVYEQFF
- - TRBJ1-1 TRBV6-6 TGTGCCAGCAGTGCTTACAGGGTATGGAACACTGAAGCTTTCTTT CASSAYRVWNTEAFF
- - TRBJ2-6 TRBV29-1 TGCAGCGTTCTGACATCTACTGGGGCCAACGTCCTGACTTTC CSVLTSTGANVLTF
- - TRBJ2-7 TRBV4-2 TGTGCCAGCAGCCAAGGACTCGGACAGCAGTCCTACGAGCAGTACTTC CASSQGLGQQSYEQYF
- - TRBJ1-4 TRBV4-1 TGCGCCAGCAGCCTCAACAGGGAGGTTCGTGAAAAACTGTTTTTT CASSLNREVREKLFF
TRBD1 - TRBJ1-3 TRBV28 TGTGCCAGCAGTTCAACAGGGGTTCAGGGGAACACCATATATTTT CASSSTGVQGNTIYF
- - TRBJ2-1 TRBV5-5 TGTGCCAGCAGCTTGGTCGGGGGGCATGGGAATGAGCAGTTCTTC CASSLVGGHGNEQFF
- few TRBJ2-3 TRBV27 TGTGCCAGCAGTTTGACAGTCCCCACAGATACGCAGTATTTT CASSLTVPTDTQYF
TRBD1 - TRBJ1-2 TRBV29-1 TGCAGCGGGGGACCGGGACAGGGGATAGGTGGCTACACCTTC CSGGPGQGIGGYTF
- once TRBJ1-5 TRBV5-1 TGCGCCAGCAGCTTGGGGCTCGGGGATCAGCCCCAGCATTTT CASSLGLGDQPQHF
- - TRBJ2-7 TRBV6-5 TGTGCCAGCAGTTCCCCGCCGACAGGGAGGCCCGAGCAGTACTTC CASSSPPTGRPEQYF
- - TRBJ1-2 TRBV7-2 TGTGCCAGCAGCTTAGACGGCAGGCCGGGTGGCTACACCTTC CASSLDGRPGGYTF
- - TRBJ1-1 TRBV6-5 TGTGCCAGCCGAACAGGAGAGGGGTCGAACACTGAAGCTTTCTTT CASRTGEGSNTEAFF
- - TRBJ2-5 TRBV3-1/TRBV3-2 TGTGCCAGCACGAGAGGCTCATGGCAAGAGACCCAGTACTTC CASTRGSWQETQYF
- few TRBJ2-2 TRBV19 TGTGCCAGTTCAATGGCGTTAGGGATGGCCGGGGAGCTGTTTTTT CASSMALGMAGELFF
- - TRBJ1-1 TRBV7-8 TGTGCCAGCGAAATAGGAGAGAACACTGAAGCTTTCTTT CASEIGENTEAFF
- - TRBJ1-2 TRBV28 TGTGCCAGCAACCCGGTACAGGGTACCTATGGCTACACCTTC CASNPVQGTYGYTF
- - TRBJ2-7 TRBV4-2 TGTGCCAGCAGCCAAGAAAAACTGGGGAACCTAGGCGAGCAGTACTTC CASSQEKLGNLGEQYF
TRBD1 - TRBJ1-4 TRBV4-1 TGCGCCAGCAGCCAAAAGAGAGGGACAGGGGCTGAAAAACTGTTTTTT CASSQKRGTGAEKLFF
- - TRBJ2-7 TRBV6-5 TGTGCCAGCAGTTCAGGGTTAGGCTACGAGCAGTACTTC CASSSGLGYEQYF
- - TRBJ1-2 TRBV5-6 TGTGCCAGCAGCCTTCACGGGGGGTATCATGGCTACACCTTC CASSLHGGYHGYTF
- - TRBJ2-7 TRBV11-1 TGTGCCAGCAGCTTACAAATGAGCTCCTACGAGCAGTACTTC CASSLQMSSYEQYF
TRBD1 - TRBJ1-6 TRBV11-2 TGTGCCAGCAGCTTAGTTGGGACAGGCAATAATTCACCCCTCCACTTT CASSLVGTGNNSPLHF
TRBD2 - TRBJ2-3 TRBV18 TGTGCCAGCTCATCAGGACTAGCGGGGGATACGCAGTATTTT CASSSGLAGDTQYF
TRBD2 - TRBJ2-2 TRBV3-1/TRBV3-2 TGTGCCAGCAGCCCCGGCCTAGCGGGGGTAACCGGGGAGCTGTTTTTT CASSPGLAGVTGELFF
- - TRBJ1-1 TRBV4-1 TGCGCCAGCAGCCAGGGGGGTGTGAACACTGAAGCTTTCTTT CASSQGGVNTEAFF
TRBD1 - TRBJ2-1 TRBV6-5 TGTGCCAGCAGCGGGACAGGGGGGAGGAATGAGCAGTTCTTC CASSGTGGRNEQFF
TRBD2 - TRBJ2-7 TRBV20-1 TGCAGTGCTAGTGACCCCGGGGGGGGTCTCTACGAGCAGTACTTC CSASDPGGGLYEQYF
TRBD1 few TRBJ1-5 TRBV19 TGTGCCAGTAGTAGTGGGGACAGGGGGGACCATCAGCCCCAGCATTTT CASSSGDRGDHQPQHF
- once TRBJ2-3 TRBV18 TGTGCCAGCTCACCACGGGGGGCCCGGGATACGCAGTATTTT CASSPRGARDTQYF
- - TRBJ1-1 TRBV7-6 TGTGCCAGCAGCTTAGACAGATCGGGCATGAACACTGAAGCTTTCTTT CASSLDRSGMNTEAFF
TRBD1 once TRBJ2-3 TRBV18 TGTGCCAGCTCCCCTGCGACAGGGGGCGGAACAGATACGCAGTATTTT CASSPATGGGTDTQYF
- - TRBJ1-2 TRBV30 TGTGCCTGGAGTGTTCCCCTCGCTCGCGGCTACACCTTC CAWSVPLARGYTF
TRBD1 few TRBJ2-7 TRBV7-6 TGTGCCAGCAGCTTAGGGCCAGGACAGGGGGCATACGAGCAGTACTTC CASSLGPGQGAYEQYF
TRBD2 - TRBJ2-4 TRBV6-2/TRBV6-3 TGTGCCAGCGGCCCTAGCGGGCCTAAAAACATTCAGTACTTC CASGPSGPKNIQYF
- - TRBJ2-7 TRBV12-3/TRBV12-4 TGTGCCAGCGGAGAGGGGGGCGAGCAGTACTTC CASGEGGEQYF
TRBD2 - TRBJ2-1 TRBV27 TGTGCCAGCAGTGACCCTAGCGGGGGCCGACAGAGACAGTTCTTC CASSDPSGGRQRQFF
- - TRBJ2-5 TRBV27 TGTGCCAGCAGTCCCCTCTTAAGCGGGACCCAGTACTTC CASSPLLSGTQYF
- - TRBJ1-4 TRBV6-5 TGTGCCAGCAGTCCAACCCGCGAAAAACTGTTTTTT CASSPTREKLFF
- once TRBJ1-6 TRBV19 TGTGCCAGTAGTATACTCTCGATAAGGAAGGATTCACCCCTCCACTTT CASSILSIRKDSPLHF
- - TRBJ1-2 TRBV5-8 TGTGCCAGCAGCTCCAGACAGGTCGACTATGGCTACACCTTC CASSSRQVDYGYTF
- - TRBJ1-2 TRBV6-6 TGTGCCAGCAGCTCCAACGGGAGAGGATGGGATGGCTACACCTTC CASSSNGRGWDGYTF
TRBD2 - TRBJ2-3 TRBV27 TGTGCCAGCAGTTTGGCGGGGGGAGTCAGCACAGATACGCAGTATTTT CASSLAGGVSTDTQYF
- - TRBJ1-1 TRBV5-1 TGCGCCAGCAGCTTGGTCGGGGGTTCGATGATAGGGAACACTGAAGCTTTCTTT CASSLVGGSMIGNTEAFF
- once TRBJ2-7 TRBV9 TGTGCCAGCAGCGTTGGAGGGTCGGGGACGGGGTCCGAGCAGTACTTC CASSVGGSGTGSEQYF